The TCR beta chain under discussion was sequenced for a study of T-cell reconstitution after alpha-beta-depleted transplantation in children (dated by TCRdb to 2016 to 2017). For the wider study: T-cell immune reconstitution after TCRalphabeta/CD19-depleted allogeneic hematopoietic cell transplantation in children was quantitatively tracked in the study by means of TCR repertoire profiling.

Ten or more counts support this clonotype. Which antigen it targets is not known. Base qualities are not recorded, but no much larger clone differs from it by a single base. Libraries were prepared through PCR. Sequencing used an Illumina HiSeq 2500. Molecular barcoding was employed in the preparation of TCR libraries, with unique molecular identifiers being used to normalize TCRbeta repertoire quantification. TCRdb reanalyzed the raw reads on its own, using fastp at Q25 for trimming and MiXCR for clone calling, and kept in-frame beta chains. One record per CDR3 amino acid sequence lists the most common genes and DNA. In this sample the table shows some 590,000 distinct CDR3 sequences, approximately 10% of which occur a single time. The ten largest clones take up roughly 4% of the sample. The cysteine opens and the phenylalanine closes a CDR3 of 12 amino acids. Left in the record is the CDR3 DNA by itself, 36 bases read in frame from the first base. Deletion took 3 bases off V and 7 bases off J, with a span of 7 bases between the germline ends. The germline V gene yields LGHNA for CDR1 and YSLEER for CDR2.

The specimen was PBMCs from the stem cell graft donor, collected from the stem cell graft. The chain employs TRBV4-3 and TRBJ2-1; no confident D gene assignment can be made. The receptor's source is a human donor who donated a stem cell graft to a child with acute myeloid leukemia. The sequence in DNA is TGCGCCAGCAGCCATTGGGTGAATGAGCAGTTCTTC. Translation gives CASSHWVNEQFF.